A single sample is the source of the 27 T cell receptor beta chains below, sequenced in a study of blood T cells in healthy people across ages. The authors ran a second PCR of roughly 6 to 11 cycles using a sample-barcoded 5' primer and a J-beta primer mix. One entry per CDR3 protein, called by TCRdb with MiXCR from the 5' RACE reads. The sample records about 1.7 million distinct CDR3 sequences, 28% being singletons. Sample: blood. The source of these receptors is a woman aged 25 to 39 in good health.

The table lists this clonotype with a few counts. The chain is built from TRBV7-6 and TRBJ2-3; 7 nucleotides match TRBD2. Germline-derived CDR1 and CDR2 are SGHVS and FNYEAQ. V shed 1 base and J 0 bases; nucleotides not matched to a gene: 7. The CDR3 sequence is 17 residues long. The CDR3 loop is CASSLGWSGGSTDTQYF. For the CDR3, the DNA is TGTGCCAGCAGCTTAGGGTGGTCGGGGGGAAGCACAGATACGCAGTATTTT.

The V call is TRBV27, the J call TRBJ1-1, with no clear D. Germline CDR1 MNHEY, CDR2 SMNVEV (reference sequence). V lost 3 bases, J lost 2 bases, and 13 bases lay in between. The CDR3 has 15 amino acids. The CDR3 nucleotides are TGTGCCAGCAGTTTTGCGTCCGCAGCCAACACTGAAGCTTTCTTT. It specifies CASSFASAANTEAFF.

CDR3 sequence: CASSSAVSAFF. For the CDR3, the DNA is TGTGCCAGCAGTTCGGCAGTATCAGCTTTCTTT. The chain has TRBV12-3 or TRBV12-4 and TRBJ1-1; D unresolved. V was shortened by 4 bases and J by 10 bases, with 10 bases between the two germline ends. The CDR3 covers 11 residues.

The CDR3 DNA reads as TGCGCCAGCAGCCAAGACCCCACGCCGTATGAGCAGTACTTC. This codes for CASSQDPTPYEQYF. This sequence joins TRBV4-1 and TRBJ2-4; D remains ambiguous. CDR1 MGHRA and CDR2 YSYEKL come from the germline V gene. V lost 0 bases and J lost 13, with 16 bases in between. The CDR3 loop spans 14 amino acids.

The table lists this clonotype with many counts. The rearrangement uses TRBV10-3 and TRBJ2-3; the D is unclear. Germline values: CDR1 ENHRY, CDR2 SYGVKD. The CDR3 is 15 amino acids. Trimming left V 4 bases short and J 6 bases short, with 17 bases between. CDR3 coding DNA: TGTGCCATCAGTGCCCGGACCGATAGGGTGGATACGCAGTATTTT. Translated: CAISARTDRVDTQYF.

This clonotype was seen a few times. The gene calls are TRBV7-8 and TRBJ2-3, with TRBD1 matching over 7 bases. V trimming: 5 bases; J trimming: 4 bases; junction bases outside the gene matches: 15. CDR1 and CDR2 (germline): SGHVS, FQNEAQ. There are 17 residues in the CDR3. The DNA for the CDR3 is TGTGCCAGCAGCCCGCGTACCGCTTTAACAGGGGCAGATACGCAGTATTTT. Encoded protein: CASSPRTALTGADTQYF.

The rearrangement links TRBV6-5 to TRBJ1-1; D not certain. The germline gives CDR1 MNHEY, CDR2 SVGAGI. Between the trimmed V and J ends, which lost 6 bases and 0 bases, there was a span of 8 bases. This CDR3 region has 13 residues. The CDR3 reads CASRTLMNTEAFF. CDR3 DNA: TGTGCCAGCAGAACCCTCATGAACACTGAAGCTTTCTTT.

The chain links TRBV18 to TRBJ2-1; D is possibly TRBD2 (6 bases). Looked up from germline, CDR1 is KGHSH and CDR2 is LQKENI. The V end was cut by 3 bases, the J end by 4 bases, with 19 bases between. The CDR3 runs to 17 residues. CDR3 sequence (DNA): TGTGCCAGCTCACCCTCGGTGCCAGCGGGTTCTTACAATGAGCAGTTCTTC. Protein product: CASSPSVPAGSYNEQFF. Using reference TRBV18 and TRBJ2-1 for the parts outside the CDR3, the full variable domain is NAGVMQNPRHLVRRRGQEARLRCSPMKGHSHVYWYRQLPEEGLKFMVYLQKENIIDESGMPKERFSAEFPKEGPSILRIQQVVRGDSAAYFCASSPSVPAGSYNEQFFGPGTRLTVL.

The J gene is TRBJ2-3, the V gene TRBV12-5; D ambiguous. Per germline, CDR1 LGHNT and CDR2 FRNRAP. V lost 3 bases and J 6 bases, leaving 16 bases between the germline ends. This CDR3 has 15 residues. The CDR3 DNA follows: TGTGCTAGTGGTTTCGCCAGTGGCAGATCGGATACGCAGTATTTT. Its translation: CASGFASGRSDTQYF.

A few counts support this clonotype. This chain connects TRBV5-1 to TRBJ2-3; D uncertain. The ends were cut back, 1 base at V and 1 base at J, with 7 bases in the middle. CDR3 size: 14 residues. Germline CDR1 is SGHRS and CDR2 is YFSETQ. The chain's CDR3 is CASSLMAGTDTQYF. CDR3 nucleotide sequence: TGCGCCAGCAGCTTGATGGCGGGCACAGATACGCAGTATTTT.

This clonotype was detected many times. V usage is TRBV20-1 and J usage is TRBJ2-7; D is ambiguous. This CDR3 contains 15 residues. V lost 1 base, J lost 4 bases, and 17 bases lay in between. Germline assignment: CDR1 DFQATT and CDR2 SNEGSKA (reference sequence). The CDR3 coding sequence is TGCAGTGCTAGAGTAAGAGGACCCATCGATTACGAGCAGTACTTC. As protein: CSARVRGPIDYEQYF.

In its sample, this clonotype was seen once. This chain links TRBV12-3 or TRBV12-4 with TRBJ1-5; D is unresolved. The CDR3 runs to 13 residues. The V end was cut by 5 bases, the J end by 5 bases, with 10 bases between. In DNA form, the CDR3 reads TGTGCCAGCAGTCTCCCGCGGGATCAGCCCCAGCATTTT. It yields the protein CASSLPRDQPQHF.

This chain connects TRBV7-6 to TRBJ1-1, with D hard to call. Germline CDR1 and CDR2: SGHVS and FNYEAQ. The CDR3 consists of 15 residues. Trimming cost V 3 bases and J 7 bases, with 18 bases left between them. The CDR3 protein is CASSLPAGAPHEAFF. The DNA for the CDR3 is TGTGCCAGCAGCTTGCCAGCCGGCGCCCCACATGAAGCTTTCTTT.

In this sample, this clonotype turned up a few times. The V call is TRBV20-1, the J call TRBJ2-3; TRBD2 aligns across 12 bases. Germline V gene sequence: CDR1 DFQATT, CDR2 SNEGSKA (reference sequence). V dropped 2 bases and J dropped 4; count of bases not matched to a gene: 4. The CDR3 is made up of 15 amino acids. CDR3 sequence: CSARRLAGASDTQYF. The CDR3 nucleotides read TGCAGTGCTAGACGACTAGCGGGGGCCTCAGATACGCAGTATTTT.

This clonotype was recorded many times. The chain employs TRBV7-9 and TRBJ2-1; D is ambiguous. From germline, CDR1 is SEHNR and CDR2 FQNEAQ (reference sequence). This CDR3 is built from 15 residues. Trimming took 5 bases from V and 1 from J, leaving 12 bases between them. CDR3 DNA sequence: TGTGCCAGCAGCCCCCGACGAAATTCCTACAATGAGCAGTTCTTC. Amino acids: CASSPRRNSYNEQFF. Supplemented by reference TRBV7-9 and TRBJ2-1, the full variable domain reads DTGVSQNPRHKITKRGQNVTFRCDPISEHNRLYWYRQTLGQGPEFLTYFQNEAQLEKSRLLSDRFSAERPKGSFSTLEIQRTEQGDSAMYLCASSPRRNSYNEQFFGPGTRLTVL.

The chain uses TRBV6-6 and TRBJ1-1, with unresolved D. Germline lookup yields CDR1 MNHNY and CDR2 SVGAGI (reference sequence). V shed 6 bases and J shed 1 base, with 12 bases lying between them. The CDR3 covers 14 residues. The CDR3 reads CASRRTNRNTEAFF. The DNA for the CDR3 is TGTGCCAGCAGGCGTACTAACAGGAACACTGAAGCTTTCTTT.

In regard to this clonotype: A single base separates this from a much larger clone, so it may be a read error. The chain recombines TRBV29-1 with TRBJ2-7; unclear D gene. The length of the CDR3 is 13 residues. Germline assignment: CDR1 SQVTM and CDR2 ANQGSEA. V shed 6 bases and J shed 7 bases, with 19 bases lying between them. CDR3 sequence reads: CSVETLDDNEQYF. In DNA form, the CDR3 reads TGCAGCGTAGAAACGCTAGATGACAATGAGCAGTACTTC.

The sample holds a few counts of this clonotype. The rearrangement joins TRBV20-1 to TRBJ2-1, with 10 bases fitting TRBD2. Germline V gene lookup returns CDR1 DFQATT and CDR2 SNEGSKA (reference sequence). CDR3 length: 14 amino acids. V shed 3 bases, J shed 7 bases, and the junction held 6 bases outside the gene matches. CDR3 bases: TGCAGTGCTAGCTGGAGCGGGAGGGGTAATGAGCAGTTCTTC. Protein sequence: CSASWSGRGNEQFF.

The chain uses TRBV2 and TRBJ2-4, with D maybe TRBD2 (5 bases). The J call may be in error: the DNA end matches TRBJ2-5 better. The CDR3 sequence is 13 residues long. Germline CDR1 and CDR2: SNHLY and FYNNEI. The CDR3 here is CASIPEVRETQYF. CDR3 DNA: TGTGCCAGTATACCGGAGGTTCGGGAGACCCAGTACTTC.

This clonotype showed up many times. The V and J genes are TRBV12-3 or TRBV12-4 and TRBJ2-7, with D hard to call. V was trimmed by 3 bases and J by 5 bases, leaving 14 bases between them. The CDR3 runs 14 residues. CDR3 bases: TGTGCCAGCAGTTTTTCCGGCACCCCCCACGAGCAGTACTTC. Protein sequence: CASSFSGTPHEQYF.

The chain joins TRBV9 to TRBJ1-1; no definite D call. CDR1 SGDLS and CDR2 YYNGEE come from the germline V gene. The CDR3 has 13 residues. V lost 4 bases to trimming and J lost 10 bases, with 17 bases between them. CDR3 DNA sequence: TGTGCCAGCAGCAAGACGCCGGGAGAGGGAGCTTTCTTT. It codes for CASSKTPGEGAFF.

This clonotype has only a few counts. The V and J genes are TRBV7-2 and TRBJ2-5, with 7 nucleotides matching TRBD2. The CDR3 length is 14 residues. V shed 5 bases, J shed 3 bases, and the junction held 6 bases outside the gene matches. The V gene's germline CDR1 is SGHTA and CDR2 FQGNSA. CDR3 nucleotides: TGTGCCAGCAGCCCGCTAGGGAGGGAAGAGACCCAGTACTTC. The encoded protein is CASSPLGREETQYF. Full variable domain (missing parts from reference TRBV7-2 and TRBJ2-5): GAGVSQSPSNKVTEKGKDVELRCDPISGHTALYWYRQSLGQGLEFLIYFQGNSAPDKSGLPSDRFSAERTGGSVSTLTIQRTQQEDSAVYLCASSPLGREETQYFGPGTRLLVL.

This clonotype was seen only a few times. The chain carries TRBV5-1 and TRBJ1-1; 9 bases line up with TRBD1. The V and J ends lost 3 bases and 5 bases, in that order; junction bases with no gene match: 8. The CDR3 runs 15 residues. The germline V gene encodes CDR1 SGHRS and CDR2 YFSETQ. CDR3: CASSWGTGSRTEAFF. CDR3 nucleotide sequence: TGCGCCAGCAGCTGGGGGACAGGGAGTCGGACTGAAGCTTTCTTT.

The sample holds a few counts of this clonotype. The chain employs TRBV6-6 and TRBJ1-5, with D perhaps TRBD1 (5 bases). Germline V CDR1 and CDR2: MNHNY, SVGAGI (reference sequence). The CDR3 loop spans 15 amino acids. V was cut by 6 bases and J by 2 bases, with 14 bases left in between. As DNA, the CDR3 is TGTGCCAGCAGGGCGACGGGGACGGGCAATCAGCCCCAGCATTTT. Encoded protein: CASRATGTGNQPQHF.

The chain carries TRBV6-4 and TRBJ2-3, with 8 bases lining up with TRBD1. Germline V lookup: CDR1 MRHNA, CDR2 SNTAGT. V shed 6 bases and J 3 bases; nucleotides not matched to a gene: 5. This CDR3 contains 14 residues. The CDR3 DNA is TGTGCCAGCAGCGGACAGGGTTCTACAGATACGCAGTATTTT. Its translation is CASSGQGSTDTQYF.

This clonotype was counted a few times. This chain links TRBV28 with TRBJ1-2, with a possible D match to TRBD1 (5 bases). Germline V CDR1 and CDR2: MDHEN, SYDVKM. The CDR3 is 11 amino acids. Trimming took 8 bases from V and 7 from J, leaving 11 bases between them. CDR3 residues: CASGRETGYTF. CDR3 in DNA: TGTGCCAGCGGCAGGGAGACTGGCTACACCTTC.

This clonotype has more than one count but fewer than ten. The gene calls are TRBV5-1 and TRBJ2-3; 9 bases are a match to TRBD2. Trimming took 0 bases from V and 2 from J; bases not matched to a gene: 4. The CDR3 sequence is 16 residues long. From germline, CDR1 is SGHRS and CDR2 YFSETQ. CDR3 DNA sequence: TGCGCCAGCAGCTTGGGACTAGCGGAAACCACAGATACGCAGTATTTT. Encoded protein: CASSLGLAETTDTQYF.